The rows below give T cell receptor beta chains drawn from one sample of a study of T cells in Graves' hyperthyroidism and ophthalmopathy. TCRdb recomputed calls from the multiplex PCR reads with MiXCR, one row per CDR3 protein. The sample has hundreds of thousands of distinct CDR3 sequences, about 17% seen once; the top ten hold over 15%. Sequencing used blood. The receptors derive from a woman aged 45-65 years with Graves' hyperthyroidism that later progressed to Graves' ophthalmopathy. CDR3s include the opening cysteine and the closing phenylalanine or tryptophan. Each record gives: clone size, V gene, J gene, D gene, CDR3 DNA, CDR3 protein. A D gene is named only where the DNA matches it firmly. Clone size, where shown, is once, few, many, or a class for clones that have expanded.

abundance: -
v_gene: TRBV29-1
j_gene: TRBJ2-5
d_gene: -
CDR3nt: TGCAGCGCAAAGGACTACAACCCTAAAGAGACCCAGTACTTC
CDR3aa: CSAKDYNPKETQYF

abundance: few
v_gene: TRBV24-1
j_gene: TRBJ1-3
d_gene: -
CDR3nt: TGTGCCACCACCGCAGGGCCTGGAAACACCATATATTTT
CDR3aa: CATTAGPGNTIYF

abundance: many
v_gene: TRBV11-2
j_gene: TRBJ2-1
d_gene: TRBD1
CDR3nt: TGTGCCAGCAGCTTGGGACAGGTGCCTTTCAATGAGCAGTTCTTC
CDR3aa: CASSLGQVPFNEQFF

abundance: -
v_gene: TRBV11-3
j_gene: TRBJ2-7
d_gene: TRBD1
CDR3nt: TGTGCCAGCAGCCGGACGGGACAGGGGCCCTACGAGCAGTACTTC
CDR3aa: CASSRTGQGPYEQYF

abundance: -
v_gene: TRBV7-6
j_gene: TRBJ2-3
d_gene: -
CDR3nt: TGTGCCAGCAGCGCCTACAGCCGTTTAAGTTTGGAGTCAGATACGCAGTATTTT
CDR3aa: CASSAYSRLSLESDTQYF

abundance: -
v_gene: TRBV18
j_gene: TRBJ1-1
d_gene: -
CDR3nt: TGTGCCAGCTCACCAAATGGGGACACTGAAGCTTTCTTT
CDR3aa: CASSPNGDTEAFF

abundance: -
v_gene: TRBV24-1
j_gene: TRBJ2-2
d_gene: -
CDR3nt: TGTGCCACGAGATCGACCTACACCGGGGAGCTGTTTTTT
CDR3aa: CATRSTYTGELFF

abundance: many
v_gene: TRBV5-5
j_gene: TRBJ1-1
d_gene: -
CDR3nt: TGTGCCAGCCGCCCATGGGCAGCTAACACTGAAGCTTTCTTT
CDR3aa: CASRPWAANTEAFF

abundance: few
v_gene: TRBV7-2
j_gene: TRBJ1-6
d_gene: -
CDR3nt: TGTGCCAGCAGCTTATGGTCCCGAGGGTGGAATTCACCCCTCCACTTT
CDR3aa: CASSLWSRGWNSPLHF

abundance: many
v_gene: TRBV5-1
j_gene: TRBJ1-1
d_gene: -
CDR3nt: TGCGCCAGCAGCGATAGACGGCGAGGCACTGAAGCTTTCTTT
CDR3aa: CASSDRRRGTEAFF

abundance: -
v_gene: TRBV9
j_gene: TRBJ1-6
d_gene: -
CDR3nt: TGTGCCAGCAGCAAGCGTCTCCAGGTGGAGCGTAATTCACCCCTCCACTTT
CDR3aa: CASSKRLQVERNSPLHF

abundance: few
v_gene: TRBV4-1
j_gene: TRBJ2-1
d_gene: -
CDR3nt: TGCGCCAGCAGCCAAGAACAGAGGGGGGGCCTCATTGAGCAGTTCTTC
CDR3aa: CASSQEQRGGLIEQFF

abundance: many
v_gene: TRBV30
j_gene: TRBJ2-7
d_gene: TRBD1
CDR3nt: TGTGCCTTCACGACAGGGTCCTACGAGCAGTACTTC
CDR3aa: CAFTTGSYEQYF

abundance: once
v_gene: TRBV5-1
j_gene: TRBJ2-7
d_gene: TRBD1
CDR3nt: TGCGCCAGCAGCTTGGCCGGTACAGGGGACTCCTACGAGCAGTACTTC
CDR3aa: CASSLAGTGDSYEQYF

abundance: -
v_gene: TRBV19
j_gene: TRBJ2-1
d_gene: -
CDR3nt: TGTGCCAGTCTTCCTACGAAGGGGAGCTCCTACAATGAGCAGTTCTTC
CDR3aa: CASLPTKGSSYNEQFF

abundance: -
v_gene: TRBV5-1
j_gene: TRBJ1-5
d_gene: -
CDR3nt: TGCGCCAGCAGTCCGGGACTAGGGCTCGGTCAGCCCCAGCATTTT
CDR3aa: CASSPGLGLGQPQHF

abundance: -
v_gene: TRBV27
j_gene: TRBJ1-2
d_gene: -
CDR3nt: TGTGCCAGCAGCCAAACCCCCCCGGGGCTCGACTACACCTTC
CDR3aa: CASSQTPPGLDYTF

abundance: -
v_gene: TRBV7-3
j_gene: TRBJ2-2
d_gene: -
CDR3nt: TGTGCCAGCAGCACACAACGCCCGACAGGTTGGACCGGGGAGCTGTTTTTT
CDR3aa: CASSTQRPTGWTGELFF

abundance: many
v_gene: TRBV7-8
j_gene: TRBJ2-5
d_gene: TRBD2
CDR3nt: TGTGCCAGCAGCTCCGCTAGCGGGGGGCAAGAGACCCAGTACTTC
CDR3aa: CASSSASGGQETQYF

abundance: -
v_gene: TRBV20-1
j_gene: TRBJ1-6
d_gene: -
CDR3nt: TGCAGTGCTAGAGATCAGATGGGAGCCTATAATTCACCCCTCCACTTT
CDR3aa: CSARDQMGAYNSPLHF

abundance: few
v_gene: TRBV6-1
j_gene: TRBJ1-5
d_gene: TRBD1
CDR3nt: TGTGCCAGCAGTTGGACAGGGAAGCCACAGCCCCAGCATTTT
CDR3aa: CASSWTGKPQPQHF

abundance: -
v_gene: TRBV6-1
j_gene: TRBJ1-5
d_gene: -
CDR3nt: TGTGCCAGCAGGGGCACCCGGGACCCAGGGGATAGCAATCAGCCCCAGCATTTT
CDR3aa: CASRGTRDPGDSNQPQHF

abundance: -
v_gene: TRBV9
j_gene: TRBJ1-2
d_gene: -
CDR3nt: TGTGCCAGCAGCGGTTCAGCGTCGCTGACACATGGCTACACCTTC
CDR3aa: CASSGSASLTHGYTF

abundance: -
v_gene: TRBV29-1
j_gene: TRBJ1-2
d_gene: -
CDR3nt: TGCAGCGTCGGCGGGGGTGGGTATGGCTACACCTTC
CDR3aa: CSVGGGGYGYTF

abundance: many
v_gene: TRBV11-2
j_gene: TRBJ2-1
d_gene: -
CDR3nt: TGTGCCAGCAGAAGGGGCGGAATCAATGAGCAGTTCTTC
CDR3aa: CASRRGGINEQFF

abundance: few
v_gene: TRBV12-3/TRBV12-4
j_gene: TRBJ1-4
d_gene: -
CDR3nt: TGTGCCAGCAGTTTAAGTAGGACAGCGTCTAATGAAAAACTGTTTTTT
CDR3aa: CASSLSRTASNEKLFF

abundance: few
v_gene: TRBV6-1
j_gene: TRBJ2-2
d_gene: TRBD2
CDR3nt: TGTGCCAGCAGAGTTAGAGCGGGGGGGCCCACCGGGGAGCTGTTTTTT
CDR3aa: CASRVRAGGPTGELFF

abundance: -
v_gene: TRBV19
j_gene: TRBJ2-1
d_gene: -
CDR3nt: TGTGCCAGTAGACCGCGGGCCGGGAGCTCCTACAATGAGCAGTTCTTC
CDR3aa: CASRPRAGSSYNEQFF

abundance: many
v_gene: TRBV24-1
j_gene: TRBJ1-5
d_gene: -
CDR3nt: TGTGCCACCAGTGAAGGTTTACAGCCCCAGCATTTT
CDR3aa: CATSEGLQPQHF

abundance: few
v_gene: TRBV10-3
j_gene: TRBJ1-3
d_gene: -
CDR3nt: TGTGCCATCAGTGACCTGGGGAGGGACTCTGGAAACACCATATATTTT
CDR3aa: CAISDLGRDSGNTIYF

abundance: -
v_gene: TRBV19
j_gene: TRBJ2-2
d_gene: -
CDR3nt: TGCGCCAGTAGTCTCCGGGGGCACATCTTAGGCACCGGGGAGCTGTTTTTT
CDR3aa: CASSLRGHILGTGELFF

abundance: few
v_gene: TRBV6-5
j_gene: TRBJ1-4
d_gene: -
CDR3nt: TGTGCCAGCAGTTACTCCTGGACAGCAACTAATGAAAAACTGTTTTTT
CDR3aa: CASSYSWTATNEKLFF

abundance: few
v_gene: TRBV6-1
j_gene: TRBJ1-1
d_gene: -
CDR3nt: TGTGCCAGCAGTGAATATATATTGGGCACTGAAGCTTTCTTT
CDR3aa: CASSEYILGTEAFF

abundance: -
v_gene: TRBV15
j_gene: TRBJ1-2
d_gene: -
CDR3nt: TGTGCCACCAGCAATCCTGGGTCGAACTCAAACTATGGCTACACCTTC
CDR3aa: CATSNPGSNSNYGYTF

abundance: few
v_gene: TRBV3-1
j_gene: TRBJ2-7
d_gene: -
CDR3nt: TGTGCCAGCAGCCAAGAACGCTGGTCCTACGAGCAGTACTTC
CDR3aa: CASSQERWSYEQYF

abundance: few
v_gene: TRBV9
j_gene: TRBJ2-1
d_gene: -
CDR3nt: TGTGCCAGCAGCGCGAGACCAAACCTCTACAATGAGCAGTTCTTC
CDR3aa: CASSARPNLYNEQFF

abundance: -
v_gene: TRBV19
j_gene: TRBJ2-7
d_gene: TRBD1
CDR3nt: TGTGCCAGTAAGTTAAGGGGGCTTCTGGCGGACGAGCAGTACTTC
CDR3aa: CASKLRGLLADEQYF

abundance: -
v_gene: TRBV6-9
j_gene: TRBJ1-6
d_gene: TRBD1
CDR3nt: TGTGCCAGCAGTTATTCTCGGACAGGCCCACGACTCCACTTT
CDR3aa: CASSYSRTGPRLHF

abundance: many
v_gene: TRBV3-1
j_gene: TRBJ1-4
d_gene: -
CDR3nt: TGTGCCAGCAGCACAATGTGGAGCACTAATGAAAAACTGTTTTTT
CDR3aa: CASSTMWSTNEKLFF

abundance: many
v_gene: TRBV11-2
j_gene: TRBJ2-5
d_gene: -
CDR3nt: TGTGCCAGCAGCCCTAGGGGGAGGGAGACCCAGTACTTC
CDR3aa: CASSPRGRETQYF

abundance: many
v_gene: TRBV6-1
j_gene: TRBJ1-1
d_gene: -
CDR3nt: TGTGCCAGCAGCCTTGCAGATATGAACACTGAAGCTTTCTTT
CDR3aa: CASSLADMNTEAFF

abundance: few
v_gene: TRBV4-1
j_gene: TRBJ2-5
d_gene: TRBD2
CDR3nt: TGCGCCAGCAGCCAAGATAGGATAGGCGGGGGGGCCGAGGAGACCCAGTACTTC
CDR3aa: CASSQDRIGGGAEETQYF

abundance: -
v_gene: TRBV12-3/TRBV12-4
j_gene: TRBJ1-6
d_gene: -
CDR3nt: TGTGCCAGCAGTTTCGGCGGGGGGGCATCACCCCTCCACTTT
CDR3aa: CASSFGGGASPLHF

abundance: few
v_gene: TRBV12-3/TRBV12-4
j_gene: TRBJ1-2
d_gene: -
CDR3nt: TGTGCCAGCAGCCCCTCGGGGGGAAGAGGCTACACCTTC
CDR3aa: CASSPSGGRGYTF

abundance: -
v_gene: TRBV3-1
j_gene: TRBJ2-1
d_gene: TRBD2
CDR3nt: TGTGCCAGCAGCCAAGAGACTAGCGGAGGAGATGAGCAGTTCTTC
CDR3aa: CASSQETSGGDEQFF

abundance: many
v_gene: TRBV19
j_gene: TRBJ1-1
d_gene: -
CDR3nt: TGTGCCAGTAGTGACAGCAGGAATGAAGCTTTCTTT
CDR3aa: CASSDSRNEAFF

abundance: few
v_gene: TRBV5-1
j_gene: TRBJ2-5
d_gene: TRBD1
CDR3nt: TGCGCCAGCAGCGCGAGGGACAGGGGTGAGACCCAGTACTTC
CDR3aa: CASSARDRGETQYF

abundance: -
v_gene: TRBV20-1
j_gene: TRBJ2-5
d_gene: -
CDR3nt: TGCAGTGCGGCCGATCAAGTAGTAGAGACCCAGTACTTC
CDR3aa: CSAADQVVETQYF

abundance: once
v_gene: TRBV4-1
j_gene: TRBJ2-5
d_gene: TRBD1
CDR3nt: TGCGCCAGCAGCCAAGTCTCACCGGGACAGGGGCTCCAAGAGACCCAGTACTTC
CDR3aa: CASSQVSPGQGLQETQYF

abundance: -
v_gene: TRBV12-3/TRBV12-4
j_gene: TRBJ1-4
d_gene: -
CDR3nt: TGTGCCAGCAGTTTTGGCGGGGGAGCCAATGAAAAACTGTTTTTT
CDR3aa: CASSFGGGANEKLFF

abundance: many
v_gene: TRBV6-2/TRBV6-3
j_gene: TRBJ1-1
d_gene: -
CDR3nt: TGTGCCAGCAGTCCCCTAATAGGCTCTGAAGCTTTCTTT
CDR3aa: CASSPLIGSEAFF

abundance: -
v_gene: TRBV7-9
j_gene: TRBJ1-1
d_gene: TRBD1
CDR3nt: TGCGCCAGCAGCTTGGCCGTCACAGGGGGCACTGAAGCTTTCTTT
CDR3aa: CASSLAVTGGTEAFF

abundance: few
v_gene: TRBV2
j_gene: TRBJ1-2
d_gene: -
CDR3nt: TGTGCCAGCAGACCGAGGCGGTCTAACTATGGCTACACCTTC
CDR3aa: CASRPRRSNYGYTF

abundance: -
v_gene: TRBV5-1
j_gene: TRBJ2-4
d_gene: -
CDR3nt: TGCGCCAGCAGCTTGGGGCCCCTACTCGCCAAAAACATTCAGTACTTC
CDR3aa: CASSLGPLLAKNIQYF

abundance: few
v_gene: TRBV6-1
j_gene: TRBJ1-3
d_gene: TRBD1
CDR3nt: TGTGCCAGCACGGAAGACAGGGGAGGATGGAACACCATATATTTT
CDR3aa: CASTEDRGGWNTIYF

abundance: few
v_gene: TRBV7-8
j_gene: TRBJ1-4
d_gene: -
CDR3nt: TGTGCCAGCAGCTCTTCGACAGCTTCTAATGAAAAACTGTTTTTT
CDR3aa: CASSSSTASNEKLFF

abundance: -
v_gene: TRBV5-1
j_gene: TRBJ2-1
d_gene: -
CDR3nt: TGCGCCAGCAGCCCGGCGGGCCGTCTGGGGGGCCGATACAATGAGCAGTTCTTC
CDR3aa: CASSPAGRLGGRYNEQFF

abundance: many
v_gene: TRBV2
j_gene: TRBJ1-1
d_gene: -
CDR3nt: TGTGCCAGCAGTGACAGAGAAGAAGCTTTCTTT
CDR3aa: CASSDREEAFF

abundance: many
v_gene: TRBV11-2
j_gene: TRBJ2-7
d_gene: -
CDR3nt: TGTGCCAGCAGCTTAGAGCGTCGACAGAACTACGAGCAGTACTTC
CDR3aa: CASSLERRQNYEQYF